This T cell receptor beta chain was captured by sequencing in a study of metastatic and nonmetastatic thyroid tumors. Study context: Repertoire data that came from the blood and tumor or nodule tissue of malignant and benign thyroid patients were compared.

As regards this clone: Antigen unknown.

TCRdb re-analyzed the PCR reads using MiXCR. Of tens of thousands of clones in the sample, 25% to 30% were seen once. V trimming: 7 bases; J trimming: 0 bases; junction bases outside the gene matches: 5. The CDR3 consists of 16 residues. Germline-derived CDR1 and CDR2 are SGHTA and FQGTGA. All patients were treatment-naive before thyroid surgery. Whole-study findings and limits: The study reportedly found significantly higher TCR beta diversity in malignant thyroid tumors than benign nodules, in blood and tumor.

The rearrangement links TRBV7-3 to TRBJ2-6; TRBD2 agrees at 8 bases. Sequenced sample: blood. This clonotype was obtained from a male donor with papillary thyroid cancer or a benign thyroid nodule (not recorded which). Some clones in this sample may be carry-over from other donors' samples. The CDR3 here is CASTISGSSGANVLTF. The CDR3 DNA sequence: TGTGCCAGCACCATAAGCGGGAGCTCTGGGGCCAACGTCCTGACTTTC.